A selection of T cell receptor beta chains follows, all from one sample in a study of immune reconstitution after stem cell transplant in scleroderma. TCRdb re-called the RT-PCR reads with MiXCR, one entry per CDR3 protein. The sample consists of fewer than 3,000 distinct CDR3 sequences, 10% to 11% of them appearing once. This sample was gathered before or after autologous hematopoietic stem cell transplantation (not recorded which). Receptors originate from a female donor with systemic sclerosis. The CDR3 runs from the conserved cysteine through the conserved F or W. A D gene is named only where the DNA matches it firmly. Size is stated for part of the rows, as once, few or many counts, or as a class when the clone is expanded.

TGTGCCAGCAGTTTAGTCCTCCCAGGGGTTTACACTGAAGCTTTCTTT | CASSLVLPGVYTEAFF | TRBV27 | - | few | TRBJ1-1
TGTGCCAGCAGTCCCCAGGGGGGAATAGCCAAAAACATTCAGTACTTC | CASSPQGGIAKNIQYF | TRBV2 | - | - | TRBJ2-4
TGCAGTGCTAGGTCGCTCACAGGGCGGACTGAAGCTTTCTTT | CSARSLTGRTEAFF | TRBV20-1 | - | medium-sized | TRBJ1-1
TGTGCCAGCAGTCCGTGGGACGGCTACGAGCAGTACTTC | CASSPWDGYEQYF | TRBV12-3/TRBV12-4 | - | large | TRBJ2-7
TGCAGTGCTAGTGATGGCAATCAGCCCCAGCATTTT | CSASDGNQPQHF | TRBV20-1 | - | - | TRBJ1-5
TGCGCCAGCAGGCAGGGCGACTCTGGAAACACCATATATTTT | CASRQGDSGNTIYF | TRBV5-1 | - | - | TRBJ1-3
TGCAGTGCTAGCGCGGGACGGACCAATGAAAAACTGTTTTTT | CSASAGRTNEKLFF | TRBV20-1 | - | medium-sized | TRBJ1-4
TGCAGTGCTGCAAGGACAGTCACTTCCTACAATGAGCAGTTCTTC | CSAARTVTSYNEQFF | TRBV20-1 | - | medium-sized | TRBJ2-1
TGTGCCAGCCACTTCCCGGGACAGGGGGTCTACAATGAGCAGTTCTTC | CASHFPGQGVYNEQFF | TRBV2 | TRBD1 | medium-sized | TRBJ2-1
TGCAGCGTTGACGAGGACGTCGGCTACACCTTC | CSVDEDVGYTF | TRBV29-1 | - | medium-sized | TRBJ1-2
TGTGCCAGCAGACCGAGGACAGGCGGCTACGAGCAGTACTTC | CASRPRTGGYEQYF | TRBV2 | TRBD1 | medium-sized | TRBJ2-7
TGTGCCAGCAGCCCAAACCTCCTGTCCGGGACAGGGGGCGGCTACACCTTC | CASSPNLLSGTGGGYTF | TRBV7-3 | TRBD1 | - | TRBJ1-2
TGCGCCAGCAGCTTGGAGCAAACAAGCACAGATACGCAGTATTTT | CASSLEQTSTDTQYF | TRBV5-1 | - | few | TRBJ2-3
TGCGCCAGCAGCTTGGGACAGGGAGTAGGTGGCTACACCTTC | CASSLGQGVGGYTF | TRBV5-1 | TRBD1 | - | TRBJ1-2
TGCAGTGCTAGATCAGCGAGGGGCGAGGCTTTCTTT | CSARSARGEAFF | TRBV20-1 | - | medium-sized | TRBJ1-1
TGCAGCGTTGGTCAGGGGATCTACGAGCAGTACTTC | CSVGQGIYEQYF | TRBV29-1 | - | medium-sized | TRBJ2-7
TGCAGTGCCGACTCAGGGGGGGGCACAGATACGCAGTATTTT | CSADSGGGTDTQYF | TRBV20-1 | - | few | TRBJ2-3